This T cell receptor beta chain stems from a study of radiation and T cells in renal cell carcinoma. Germline-derived CDR1 and CDR2 are MDHEN and SYDVKM. This CDR3 region has 15 residues. J lost 8 bases, V lost 8 bases, and 11 bases had no gene match. Profiled with immunoSEQ multiplex PCR; TCRdb holds only in-frame clones, not every one. This table has around 100,000 clones, roughly 84% appearing once. Time point of the sample: blood 4 weeks post-SBRT, at nephrectomy. Sample treatment: 15 Gy SBRT to primary tumor, nephrectomy 4 weeks later. Nephrectomy followed 15 Gy stereotactic body radiation by 4 weeks. Blood was sampled at baseline, 2 weeks and 4 weeks after SBRT. This renal cell carcinoma was of the clear cell type.

Sequences were derived from blood, sampled from a patient whose treatment included radiotherapy and nephrectomy. This rearrangement joins TRBV28 to TRBJ2-1, with 11 positions matching TRBD2. The receptor was isolated from a man in his sixties with renal cell carcinoma. The DNA for the CDR3 is TGTGCCAGCGATTTCCTAGCGGGAGGAACGGATGAGCAGTTCTTC. It is translated as CASDFLAGGTDEQFF. Drawing the rest from reference TRBV28 and TRBJ2-1, the complete variable domain is DVKVTQSSRYLVKRTGEKVFLECVQDMDHENMFWYRQDPGLGLRLIYFSYDVKMKEKGDIPEGYSVSREKKERFSLILESASTNQTSMYLCASDFLAGGTDEQFFGPGTRLTVL.